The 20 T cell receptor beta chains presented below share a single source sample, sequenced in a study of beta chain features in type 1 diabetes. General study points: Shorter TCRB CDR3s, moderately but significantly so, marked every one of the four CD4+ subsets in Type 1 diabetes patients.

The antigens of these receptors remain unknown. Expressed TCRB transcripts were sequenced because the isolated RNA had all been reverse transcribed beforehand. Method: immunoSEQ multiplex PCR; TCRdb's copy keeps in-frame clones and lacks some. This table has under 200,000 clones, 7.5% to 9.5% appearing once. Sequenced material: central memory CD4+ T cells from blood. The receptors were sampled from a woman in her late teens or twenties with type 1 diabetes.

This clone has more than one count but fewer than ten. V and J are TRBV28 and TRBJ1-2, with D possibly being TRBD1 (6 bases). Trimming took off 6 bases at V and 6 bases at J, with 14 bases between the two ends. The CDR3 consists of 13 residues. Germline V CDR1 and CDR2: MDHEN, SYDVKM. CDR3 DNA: TGTGCCAGCAGACGCACAGGGATAGATGGCTACACCTTC. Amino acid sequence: CASRRTGIDGYTF.

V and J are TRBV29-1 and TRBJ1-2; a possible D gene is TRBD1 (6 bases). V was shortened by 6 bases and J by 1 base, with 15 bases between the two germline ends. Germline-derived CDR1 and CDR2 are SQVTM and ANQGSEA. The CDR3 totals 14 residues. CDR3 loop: CSVSTGSGNYGYTF. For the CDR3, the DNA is TGCAGCGTCTCAACAGGGAGTGGTAACTATGGCTACACCTTC. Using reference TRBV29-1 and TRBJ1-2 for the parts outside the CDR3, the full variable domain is SAVISQKPSRDICQRGTSLTIQCQVDSQVTMMFWYRQQPGQSLTLIATANQGSEATYESGFVIDKFPISRPNLTFSTLTVSNMSPEDSSIYLCSVSTGSGNYGYTFGSGTRLTVV.

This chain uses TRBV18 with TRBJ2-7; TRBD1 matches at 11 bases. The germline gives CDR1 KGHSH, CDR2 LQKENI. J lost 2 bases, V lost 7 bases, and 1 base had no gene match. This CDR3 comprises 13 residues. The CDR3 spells CASWGQGAYEQYF. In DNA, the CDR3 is TGTGCCAGCTGGGGACAGGGGGCCTACGAGCAGTACTTC.

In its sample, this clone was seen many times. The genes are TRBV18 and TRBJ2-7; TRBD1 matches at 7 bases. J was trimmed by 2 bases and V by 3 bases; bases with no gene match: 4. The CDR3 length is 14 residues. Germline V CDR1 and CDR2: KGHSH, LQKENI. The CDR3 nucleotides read TGTGCCAGCTCACCCCGACAGGGAACCTACGAGCAGTACTTC. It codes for CASSPRQGTYEQYF.

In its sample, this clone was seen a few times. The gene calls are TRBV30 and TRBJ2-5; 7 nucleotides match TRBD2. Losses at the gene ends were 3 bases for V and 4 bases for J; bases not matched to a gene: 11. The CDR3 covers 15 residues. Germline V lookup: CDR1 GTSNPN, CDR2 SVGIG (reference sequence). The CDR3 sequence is CAWSPGLGGRETQYF. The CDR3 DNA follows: TGTGCCTGGAGCCCTGGACTAGGAGGGAGAGAGACCCAGTACTTC.

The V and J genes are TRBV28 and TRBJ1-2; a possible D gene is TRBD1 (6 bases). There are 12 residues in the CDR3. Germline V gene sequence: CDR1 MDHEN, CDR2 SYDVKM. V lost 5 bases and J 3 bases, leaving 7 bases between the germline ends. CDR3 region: CASSEGDYGYTF. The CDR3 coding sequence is TGTGCCAGCAGTGAGGGGGACTATGGCTACACCTTC.

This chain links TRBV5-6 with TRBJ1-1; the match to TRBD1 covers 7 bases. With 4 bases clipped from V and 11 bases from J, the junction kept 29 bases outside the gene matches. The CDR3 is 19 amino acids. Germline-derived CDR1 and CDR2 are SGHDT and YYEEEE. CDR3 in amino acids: CASSGIAGTAEQTSLSAFF. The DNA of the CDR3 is TGTGCCAGCAGCGGGATAGCCGGGACAGCGGAGCAAACAAGTCTTAGTGCTTTCTTT.

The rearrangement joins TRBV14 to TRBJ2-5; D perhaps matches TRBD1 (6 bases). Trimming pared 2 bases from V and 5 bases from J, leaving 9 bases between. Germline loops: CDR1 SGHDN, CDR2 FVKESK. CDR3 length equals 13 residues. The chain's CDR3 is CASSQTGSETQYF. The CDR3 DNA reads TGTGCCAGCAGCCAAACAGGGTCGGAGACCCAGTACTTC.

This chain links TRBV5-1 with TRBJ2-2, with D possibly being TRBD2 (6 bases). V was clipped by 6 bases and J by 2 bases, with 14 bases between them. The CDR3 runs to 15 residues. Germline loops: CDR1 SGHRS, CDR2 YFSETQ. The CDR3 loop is CASTPGTLNTGELFF. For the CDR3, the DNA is TGCGCCAGCACCCCCGGGACTCTAAACACCGGGGAGCTGTTTTTT.

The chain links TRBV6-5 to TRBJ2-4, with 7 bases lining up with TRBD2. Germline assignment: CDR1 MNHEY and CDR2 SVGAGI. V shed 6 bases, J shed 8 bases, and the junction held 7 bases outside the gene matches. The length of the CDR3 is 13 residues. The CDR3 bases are TGTGCCAGCAGAGATCCGGGGAGGGACATTCAGTACTTC. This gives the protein CASRDPGRDIQYF.

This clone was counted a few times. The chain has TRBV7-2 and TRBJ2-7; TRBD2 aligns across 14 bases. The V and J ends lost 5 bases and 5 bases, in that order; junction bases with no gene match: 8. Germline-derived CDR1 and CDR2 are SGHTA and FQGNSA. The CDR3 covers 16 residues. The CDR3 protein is CASSLPPGLAGDEQYF. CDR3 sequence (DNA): TGTGCCAGCAGCCTGCCCCCGGGACTAGCGGGAGACGAGCAGTACTTC.

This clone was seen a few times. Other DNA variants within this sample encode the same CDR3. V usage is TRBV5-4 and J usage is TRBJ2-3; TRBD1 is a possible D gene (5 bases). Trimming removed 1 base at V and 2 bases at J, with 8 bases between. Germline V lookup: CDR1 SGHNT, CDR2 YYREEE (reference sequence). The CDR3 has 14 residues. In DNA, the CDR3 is TGTGCCAGCAGCTTGCAAGGGGCCACAGATACGCAGTATTTT. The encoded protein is CASSLQGATDTQYF.

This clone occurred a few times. The CDR3 reads CASSSRQANTEAFF. Here the CDR3 DNA reads TGTGCCAGCAGCTCGAGACAGGCGAACACTGAAGCTTTCTTT. The chain recombines TRBV7-9 with TRBJ1-1; possibly TRBD1 for D (6 bases). Trimming shortened V by 4 bases and J by 1 base, and 10 bases separated the two germline ends. CDR1 is SEHNR and CDR2 is FQNEAQ in the germline V gene (reference sequence). This CDR3 is 14 amino acids long.

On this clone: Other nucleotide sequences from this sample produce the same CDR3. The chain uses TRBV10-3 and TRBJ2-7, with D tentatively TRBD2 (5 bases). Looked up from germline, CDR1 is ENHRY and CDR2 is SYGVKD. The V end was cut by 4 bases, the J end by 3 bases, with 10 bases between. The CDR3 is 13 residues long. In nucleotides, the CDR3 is TGTGCCATCAGTGGGAGGCAGGACTACGAGCAGTACTTC. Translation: CAISGRQDYEQYF.

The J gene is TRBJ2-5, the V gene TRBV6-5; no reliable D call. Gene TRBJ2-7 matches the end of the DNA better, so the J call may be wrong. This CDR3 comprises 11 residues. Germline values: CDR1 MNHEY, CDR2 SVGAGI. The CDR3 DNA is TGTGCCAGCAACAAAAACTACGAGCAGTACTTC. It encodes CASNKNYEQYF.

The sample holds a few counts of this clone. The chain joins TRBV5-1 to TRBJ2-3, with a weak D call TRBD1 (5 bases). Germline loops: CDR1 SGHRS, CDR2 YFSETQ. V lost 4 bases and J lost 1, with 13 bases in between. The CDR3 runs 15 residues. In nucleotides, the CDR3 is TGCGCCAGCAGCGTTCAGGGTCACGGCACAGATACGCAGTATTTT. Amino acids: CASSVQGHGTDTQYF.

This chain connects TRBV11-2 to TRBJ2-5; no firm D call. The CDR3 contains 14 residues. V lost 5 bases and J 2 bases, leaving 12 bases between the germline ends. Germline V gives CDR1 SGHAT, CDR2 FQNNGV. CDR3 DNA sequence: TGTGCCAGCAGCAGTTCTGTGAGGCAAGAGACCCAGTACTTC. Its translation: CASSSSVRQETQYF.

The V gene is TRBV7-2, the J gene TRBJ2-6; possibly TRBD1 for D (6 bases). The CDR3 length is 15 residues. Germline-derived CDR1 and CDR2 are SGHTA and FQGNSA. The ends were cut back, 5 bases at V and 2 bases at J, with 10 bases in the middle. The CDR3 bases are TGTGCCAGCAGCCTTGGACAGCCTGGGGCCAACGTCCTGACTTTC. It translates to CASSLGQPGANVLTF.

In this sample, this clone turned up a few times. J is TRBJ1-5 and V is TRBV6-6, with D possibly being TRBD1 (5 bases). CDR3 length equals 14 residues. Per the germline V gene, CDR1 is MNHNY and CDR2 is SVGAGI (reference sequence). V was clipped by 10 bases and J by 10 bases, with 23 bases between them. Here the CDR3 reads CATLDPPGASPQHF. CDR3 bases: TGTGCCACGCTAGACCCGCCTGGGGCCTCCCCCCAGCATTTT.

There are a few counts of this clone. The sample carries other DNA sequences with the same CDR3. The CDR3 DNA follows: TGTGCCACCAGCAGGGGACTAGCACAAGAGACCCAGTACTTC. The encoded protein is CATSRGLAQETQYF. The chain recombines TRBV15 with TRBJ2-5; 9 bases match TRBD2. The germline V gene has CDR1 LNHNV and CDR2 YYDKDF (reference sequence). V lost 3 bases to trimming and J lost 2 bases; unmatched junction nucleotides: 1. The CDR3 runs 14 residues.